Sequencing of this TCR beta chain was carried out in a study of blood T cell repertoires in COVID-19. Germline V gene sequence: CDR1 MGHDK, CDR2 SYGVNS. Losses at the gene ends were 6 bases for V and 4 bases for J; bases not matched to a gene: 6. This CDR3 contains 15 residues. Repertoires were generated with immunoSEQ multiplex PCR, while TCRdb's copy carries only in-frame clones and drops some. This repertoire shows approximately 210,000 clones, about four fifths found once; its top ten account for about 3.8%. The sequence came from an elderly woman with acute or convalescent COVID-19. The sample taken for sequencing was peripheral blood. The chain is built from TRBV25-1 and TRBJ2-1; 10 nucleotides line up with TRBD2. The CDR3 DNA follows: TGTGCCAGCAGGTCAGCGGGGGGGCCTTACAATGAGCAGTTCTTC. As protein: CASRSAGGPYNEQFF.